This T cell receptor beta chain originates from a study of long-term antiretroviral therapy in people with HIV. Study-wide context: The earliest specimens came about a decade ahead of the 2015 immediate-ART recommendation.

CDR3 length: 14 amino acids. Germline CDR1 is MGHRA and CDR2 is YSYEKL. V was shortened by 1 base and J by 7 bases, with 13 bases between the two germline ends. Researchers report immunoSEQ v3.0 was run at survey level. Profiling relied on immunoSEQ multiplex PCR, and the TCRdb table lists in-frame clones only, not all of them. The sample shows about 24,000 clones, 84% of them seen only once. The source is a man aged 25 to 40 with HIV. The source was unsorted PBMCs, collected roughly 6.2 years after starting antiretroviral therapy. The chain carries TRBV4-1 and TRBJ1-2; D perhaps matches TRBD1 (5 bases). DNA of the CDR3: TGCGCCAGCAGCCAAGCCAGGGTTGATGGTGGCTACACCTTC. Protein product: CASSQARVDGGYTF.